This T cell receptor beta chain was identified in a study of cytomegalovirus exposure and HLA in healthy donors. The PCR had 60 Vbeta and 13 Jbeta primers. The data were produced by immunoSEQ multiplex PCR, yet TCRdb's version contains in-frame clones alone and is incomplete. The sample contains 150,000 to 200,000 clones, around 78% of which appear only once. As concerns this clone: The junction and the germline gene differ at one end; a read error may be behind it.

Germline V gene lookup returns CDR1 MNHNY and CDR2 SVGAGI (reference sequence). CDR3 length: 16 amino acids. The chain is built from TRBV6-6 and TRBJ2-6; perhaps TRBD1 as D (5 bases). Input material: PBMCs. The sequence was obtained from a man between 35 and 55 years old in good health and CMV-seronegative. Here the CDR3 reads CASSYSASSGANGLTF. Here the CDR3 DNA reads TGTGCCAGCAGTTACTCAGCCAGCTCTGGGGCCAACGGCCTGACTTTC.